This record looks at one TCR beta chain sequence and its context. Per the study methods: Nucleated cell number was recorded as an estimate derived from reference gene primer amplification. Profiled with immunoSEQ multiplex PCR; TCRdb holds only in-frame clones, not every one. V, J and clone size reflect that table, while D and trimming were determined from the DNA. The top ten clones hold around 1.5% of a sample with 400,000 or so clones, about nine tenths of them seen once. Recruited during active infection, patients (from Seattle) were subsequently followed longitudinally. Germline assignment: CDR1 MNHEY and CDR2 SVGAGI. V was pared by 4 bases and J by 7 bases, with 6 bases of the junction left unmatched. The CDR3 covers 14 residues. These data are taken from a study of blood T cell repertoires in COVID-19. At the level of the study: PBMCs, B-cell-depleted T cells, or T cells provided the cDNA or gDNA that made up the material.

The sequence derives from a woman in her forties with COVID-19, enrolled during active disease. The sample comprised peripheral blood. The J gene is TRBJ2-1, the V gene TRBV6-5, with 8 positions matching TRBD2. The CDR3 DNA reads TGTGCCAGCAGTTCCGGGACTAGGGGTAATGAGCAGTTCTTC. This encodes CASSSGTRGNEQFF.